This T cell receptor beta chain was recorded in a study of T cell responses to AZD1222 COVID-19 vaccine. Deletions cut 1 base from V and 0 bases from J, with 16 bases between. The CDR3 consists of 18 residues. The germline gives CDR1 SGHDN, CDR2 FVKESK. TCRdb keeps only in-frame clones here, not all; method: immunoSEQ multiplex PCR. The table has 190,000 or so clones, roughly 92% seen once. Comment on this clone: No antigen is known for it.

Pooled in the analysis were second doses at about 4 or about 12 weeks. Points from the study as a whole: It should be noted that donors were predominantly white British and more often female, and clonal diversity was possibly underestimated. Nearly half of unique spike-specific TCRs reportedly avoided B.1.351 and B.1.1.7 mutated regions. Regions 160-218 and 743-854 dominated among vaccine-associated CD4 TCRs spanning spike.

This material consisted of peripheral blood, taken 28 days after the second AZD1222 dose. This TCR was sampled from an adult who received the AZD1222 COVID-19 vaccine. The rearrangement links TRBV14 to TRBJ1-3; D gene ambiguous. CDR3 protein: CASSQGTSARNSGNTIYF. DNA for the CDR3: TGTGCCAGCAGCCAAGGAACTTCAGCCAGGAACTCTGGAAACACCATATATTTT.